These 27 T cell receptor beta chains originate from one sample sequenced in a study of T cells in localized non-small cell lung cancer. Clones were sequenced by immunoSEQ multiplex PCR, and TCRdb holds only the in-frame ones, with some missing. The table shows 25,000 to 30,000 clones, with about 80% occurring only once. The sample in question was peripheral blood mononuclear cells, obtained before any cancer treatment. Receptors were obtained from a man between 40 and 75 years old with stage III lung adenocarcinoma.

The CDR3: CASSHSGRELSGYTF. CDR3 bases: TGTGCCAGCAGCCATTCCGGGCGGGAACTCTCTGGCTACACCTTC. The chain links TRBV14 to TRBJ1-2; D not certain. The CDR3 length is 15 residues. With 3 bases removed from V and 7 bases from J, the gap between germline ends came to 18 bases. The germline V gene has CDR1 SGHDN and CDR2 FVKESK.

This clone was recorded a few times. The chain recombines TRBV27 with TRBJ1-1, with TRBD1 identical over 8 bases. J lost 2 bases, V lost 4 bases, and 6 bases had no gene match. Germline CDR1 MNHEY, CDR2 SMNVEV (reference sequence). The CDR3 loop spans 15 amino acids. The CDR3 nucleotides read TGTGCCAGCAGTTCAAACAGGGGGGGAAACACTGAAGCTTTCTTT. Translated: CASSSNRGGNTEAFF.

This clone was recorded a few times. The gene calls are TRBV19 and TRBJ1-5; unclear D gene. The germline V gene has CDR1 LNHDA and CDR2 SQIVND (reference sequence). Trimming took off 3 bases at V and 11 bases at J, with 20 bases between the two ends. The CDR3 has 15 residues. CDR3 loop: CASSIRGQAGGTQHF. CDR3 in DNA: TGTGCCAGTAGTATCCGAGGGCAGGCTGGCGGGACCCAGCATTTT.

V is TRBV19 and J is TRBJ1-1, with D possibly matching TRBD1 (5 bases). Germline CDR1 and CDR2: LNHDA and SQIVND (reference sequence). V lost 5 bases and J 5 bases, leaving 12 bases between the germline ends. The CDR3 is 13 residues long. In DNA form, the CDR3 reads TGTGCCAGTAGTGAATTGAGGGGTACTGAAGCTTTCTTT. Translated: CASSELRGTEAFF.

V is TRBV7-6 and J is TRBJ2-1; D gene unclear. The CDR3 length is 14 residues. V dropped 5 bases and J dropped 7 bases, with 15 bases sitting between them. CDR1 SGHVS and CDR2 FNYEAQ come from the germline V gene. The CDR3 region is CASSRFTGPNEQFF. In nucleotides, the CDR3 is TGTGCCAGCAGCCGCTTCACTGGTCCGAATGAGCAGTTCTTC.

This clone was seen more than once but under ten times. The chain joins TRBV28 to TRBJ1-1; 9 positions match TRBD1. CDR1 MDHEN and CDR2 SYDVKM come from the germline V gene. The CDR3 loop spans 14 amino acids. Trimming cost V 5 bases and J 4 bases; bases outside gene matches: 5. Here the CDR3 reads CASSTGGSITEAFF. The DNA of the CDR3 is TGTGCCAGCAGTACAGGGGGCTCGATCACTGAAGCTTTCTTT.

This sequence joins TRBV19 and TRBJ2-1; D might be TRBD2 (6 bases). Trimming took off 10 bases at V and 7 bases at J, with 23 bases between the two ends. This CDR3 region has 15 residues. Germline values: CDR1 LNHDA, CDR2 SQIVND (reference sequence). CDR3 sequence reads: CATKAGTLVFNEQFF. CDR3 sequence (DNA): TGTGCCACAAAAGCCGGGACTTTGGTCTTTAATGAGCAGTTCTTC.

The V and J genes are TRBV28 and TRBJ1-5; perhaps TRBD1 as D (6 bases). Germline loops: CDR1 MDHEN, CDR2 SYDVKM. Trimming removed 5 bases from V and 0 bases from J, with 20 bases in between. The CDR3 is 18 residues long. The CDR3 coding sequence is TGTGCCAGCAGTATAACAGGGTTTTCAGAGTATAGCAATCAGCCCCAGCATTTT. It codes for CASSITGFSEYSNQPQHF.

The J gene is TRBJ1-1, the V gene TRBV14, with D uncertain. The CDR3 runs to 12 residues. Trimming cost V 8 bases and J 1 base, with 8 bases left between them. Germline CDR1 and CDR2: SGHDN and FVKESK. The chain's CDR3 is CASGLPNTEAFF. The CDR3 nucleotides read TGTGCCAGCGGGCTCCCGAACACTGAAGCTTTCTTT.

The rearrangement uses TRBV2 and TRBJ1-1; the match to TRBD1 covers 8 bases. The CDR3 consists of 14 residues. With 5 bases clipped from V and 11 bases from J, the junction kept 13 bases outside the gene matches. CDR1 is SNHLY, CDR2 FYNNEI, per germline. CDR3 sequence reads: CASSSSQNRGRAFF. CDR3 sequence (DNA): TGTGCCAGCAGTAGTAGCCAAAACAGGGGGAGGGCTTTCTTT.

This chain links TRBV28 with TRBJ1-2; unclear D gene. CDR3 size: 11 residues. With 5 bases removed from V and 2 bases from J, the gap between germline ends came to 3 bases. Looked up from germline, CDR1 is MDHEN and CDR2 is SYDVKM. CDR3 sequence reads: CASSGNYGYTF. CDR3 bases: TGTGCCAGCAGTGGAAACTATGGCTACACCTTC.

This chain connects TRBV28 to TRBJ2-5, with no clear D. This CDR3 has 11 amino acids. V lost 3 bases, J lost 5 bases, and 4 bases lay in between. Germline CDR1 and CDR2: MDHEN and SYDVKM. The CDR3 here is CASSFRETQYF. The CDR3, as DNA: TGTGCCAGCAGTTTCCGGGAGACCCAGTACTTC.

The chain carries TRBV30 and TRBJ1-3, with 7 bases aligning to TRBD1. The CDR3 has 14 residues. Germline CDR1 and CDR2: GTSNPN and SVGIG (reference sequence). Trimming cost V 0 bases and J 6 bases; bases outside gene matches: 5. The CDR3 is CAWSVGTAVNTIYF. CDR3 sequence (DNA): TGTGCCTGGAGTGTAGGGACAGCCGTAAACACCATATATTTT.

The chain employs TRBV7-3 and TRBJ1-1, with D possibly TRBD1 on 6 matching bases. V was pared by 1 base and J by 6 bases, with 21 bases between. The CDR3 spans 17 residues. CDR1 is SGHTA and CDR2 is FQGTGA in the germline V gene. The CDR3 here is CASSLMGGPPGIAEAFF. CDR3 sequence (DNA): TGTGCCAGCAGCTTAATGGGGGGGCCCCCCGGGATCGCTGAAGCTTTCTTT.

The table lists this clone with a count of one. CDR3 loop: CASSEQGRFEKLFF. The CDR3 coding sequence is TGTGCCAGCAGTGAGCAGGGTCGATTTGAAAAACTGTTTTTT. This chain links TRBV6-5 with TRBJ1-4, with TRBD1 as a possible D gene (5 bases). V lost 5 bases, J lost 7 bases, and 14 bases lay in between. Germline CDR1 and CDR2: MNHEY and SVGAGI. The CDR3 runs 14 residues.

The chain joins TRBV28 to TRBJ1-2, with 9 bases identical to TRBD1. The V and J ends lost 3 bases and 4 bases, in that order; junction bases with no gene match: 0. The CDR3 covers 13 residues. Germline CDR1 is MDHEN and CDR2 is SYDVKM. The CDR3 DNA follows: TGTGCCAGCAGTTTGACAGGGGGCTATGGCTACACCTTC. Protein product: CASSLTGGYGYTF.

This sequence joins TRBV9 and TRBJ2-2, with D tentatively TRBD1 or TRBD2 (5 bases each). Trimming took off 4 bases at V and 0 bases at J, with 13 bases between the two ends. The CDR3 spans 16 residues. Per germline, CDR1 SGDLS and CDR2 YYNGEE. The CDR3 sequence: CASSPRGPTNTGELFF. CDR3 coding DNA: TGTGCCAGCAGCCCCCGGGGCCCTACGAACACCGGGGAGCTGTTTTTT.

The chain combines TRBV28 with TRBJ1-5; D may be TRBD1 (5 bases). The CDR3 sequence is 16 residues long. The germline V and J ends were trimmed by 7 bases and 1 base, with 17 bases remaining between them. Germline-derived CDR1 and CDR2 are MDHEN and SYDVKM. The CDR3 loop is CASNSVAGVSNQPQHF. CDR3 in DNA: TGTGCCAGCAATTCGGTGGCGGGGGTAAGCAATCAGCCCCAGCATTTT.

The chain recombines TRBV7-9 with TRBJ2-1; 8 bases are a match to TRBD1. Trimming cost V 4 bases and J 6 bases; bases outside gene matches: 5. The CDR3 length is 14 residues. Germline loops: CDR1 SEHNR, CDR2 FQNEAQ (reference sequence). CDR3 region: CASSSDRGSNEQFF. CDR3 bases: TGTGCCAGCAGCTCAGACAGGGGTTCCAATGAGCAGTTCTTC.

This chain uses TRBV11-2 with TRBJ2-1; tentatively, D is TRBD2 (6 bases). CDR1 is SGHAT and CDR2 is FQNNGV in the germline V gene. The CDR3 consists of 14 residues. Trimming shortened V by 1 base and J by 9 bases, and 13 bases separated the two germline ends. CDR3 nucleotides: TGTGCCAGCAGCTTAGGTTCCGGGACTCTTGAGCAGTTCTTC. Its translation is CASSLGSGTLEQFF. Together with reference TRBV11-2 and TRBJ2-1, the CDR3 gives the full variable domain: EAGVAQSPRYKIIEKRQSVAFWCNPISGHATLYWYQQILGQGPKLLIQFQNNGVVDDSQLPKDRFSAERLKGVDSTLKIQPAKLEDSAVYLCASSLGSGTLEQFFGPGTRLTVL.

The rearrangement links TRBV7-8 to TRBJ2-2, with D possibly called TRBD1 or TRBD2 (6 bases each). The V gene lost 2 bases and the J gene lost 3 bases, with 19 bases spanning the gap. The CDR3 loop spans 18 amino acids. Germline-derived CDR1 and CDR2 are SGHVS and FQNEAQ. The CDR3 nucleotides read TGTGCCAGCAGCTTATCTGCGAGCACGGGGGCTGACACCGGGGAGCTGTTTTTT. It codes for CASSLSASTGADTGELFF. The entire variable domain, with the rest obtained from reference TRBV7-8 and TRBJ2-2, is as follows: GAGVSQSPRYKVAKRGQDVALRCDPISGHVSLFWYQQALGQGPEFLTYFQNEAQLDKSGLPSDRFFAERPEGSVSTLKIQRTQQEDSAVYLCASSLSASTGADTGELFFGEGSRLTVL.

Points on this clone: Germline and junction disagree at one end, which may indicate a read error. The rearrangement joins TRBV6-1 to TRBJ2-7; 7 positions agree with TRBD1. The CDR3 extends over 13 amino acids. CDR1 MNHNS and CDR2 SASEGT come from the germline V gene. The CDR3 loop reads CATPGQNTYGQYF. For the CDR3, the DNA is TGTGCCACCCCGGGACAGAATACCTACGGGCAGTACTTC.

The chain carries TRBV2 and TRBJ1-3; 7 bases align to TRBD1. V trimming: 5 bases; J trimming: 0 bases; junction bases outside the gene matches: 7. The CDR3 consists of 16 residues. CDR1 is SNHLY, CDR2 FYNNEI, per germline. The CDR3 sequence: CASSRDSGSSGNTIYF. The CDR3 DNA follows: TGTGCCAGCAGTCGGGACAGTGGCTCCTCTGGAAACACCATATATTTT.

The V gene is TRBV29-1, the J gene TRBJ2-7; 13 bases align to TRBD2. There are 17 residues in the CDR3. Per the germline V gene, CDR1 is SQVTM and CDR2 is ANQGSEA. CDR3 in amino acids: CSVTGLAGDRAGAEQYF. CDR3 sequence (DNA): TGCAGTGTGACCGGACTAGCGGGAGATCGAGCGGGCGCCGAGCAGTACTTC.

The genes are TRBV13 and TRBJ1-6, with D possibly TRBD1 on 5 matching bases. The V end was cut by 3 bases, the J end by 7 bases, with 10 bases between. The CDR3 covers 14 residues. Germline V CDR1 and CDR2: PRHDT, FYEKMQ (reference sequence). As DNA, the CDR3 is TGTGCCAGCAGCTTCCAGGGTCGGAATTCACCCCTCCACTTT. Encoded protein: CASSFQGRNSPLHF.

By its share, this clone is large. V gene TRBV28 combines with J gene TRBJ2-7; D is perhaps TRBD2 (5 bases). This CDR3 comprises 14 residues. V was clipped by 6 bases and J by 3 bases, with 15 bases between them. Germline CDR1 and CDR2: MDHEN and SYDVKM. This CDR3 reads CASRRPGIVYEQYF. The CDR3 nucleotides are TGTGCCAGCAGGCGGCCGGGGATCGTCTACGAGCAGTACTTC. Using reference TRBV28 and TRBJ2-7 for the parts outside the CDR3, the full variable domain is DVKVTQSSRYLVKRTGEKVFLECVQDMDHENMFWYRQDPGLGLRLIYFSYDVKMKEKGDIPEGYSVSREKKERFSLILESASTNQTSMYLCASRRPGIVYEQYFGPGTRLTVT.

The chain combines TRBV5-5 with TRBJ2-3, with a possible D match to TRBD1 (5 bases). This CDR3 has 15 residues. V was shortened by 0 bases and J by 2 bases, with 10 bases between the two germline ends. CDR1 and CDR2 from the germline V gene are SGHKS and YYEKEE (reference sequence). The CDR3 sequence: CASSLGGGFTDTQYF. The CDR3 DNA follows: TGTGCCAGCAGCTTGGGGGGCGGATTCACAGATACGCAGTATTTT.